This T cell receptor beta chain derives from a study of control samples from healthy donors and cancer patients. This CDR3 spans 15 amino acids. V was shortened by 0 bases and J by 4 bases, with 12 bases between the two germline ends. Germline V gene sequence: CDR1 SGDLS, CDR2 YYNGEE. TCRdb's table, derived via immunoSEQ multiplex PCR, lists solely in-frame clones and lacks some. The repertoire holds roughly 120,000 clones, with 93% as singletons. The sample comprised blood. This receptor was identified in a young man in good health. The genes are TRBV9 and TRBJ2-3; possible D gene TRBD2, 6 bases. CDR3 in amino acids: CASSVGPGESDTQYF. For the CDR3, the DNA is TGTGCCAGCAGCGTAGGCCCGGGGGAGTCAGATACGCAGTATTTT.